This passage covers 30 T cell receptor beta chains from one sample sequenced in a study of blood T cell repertoires in COVID-19. Measured with immunoSEQ multiplex PCR; TCRdb has only the in-frame clones, and not every one. The sample contains about 140,000 clones, 70% to 90% of which appear only once. The specimen was peripheral blood. These receptor sequences come from a man aged 45 to 65 with acute or convalescent COVID-19.

The V gene is TRBV20-1, the J gene TRBJ1-1, with 7 nucleotides matching TRBD1. The CDR3 totals 11 residues. CDR1 and CDR2 (germline): DFQATT, SNEGSKA (reference sequence). J gave up 8 bases and V 1 base, and 1 base lay outside the gene matches. The CDR3 protein is CSARGGQEAFF. CDR3 DNA: TGCAGTGCTAGAGGGGGACAGGAAGCTTTCTTT.

The chain links TRBV7-9 to TRBJ2-3, with a weak D call TRBD2 (6 bases). Trimming left V 3 bases short and J 4 bases short, with 11 bases between. Looked up from germline, CDR1 is SEHNR and CDR2 is FQNEAQ (reference sequence). This CDR3 has 14 amino acids. The CDR3 here is CASSFGGDADTQYF. The CDR3, as DNA: TGTGCCAGCAGCTTCGGCGGGGACGCAGATACGCAGTATTTT.

The rearrangement joins TRBV28 to TRBJ2-7; 13 bases are shared with TRBD2. Germline CDR1 MDHEN, CDR2 SYDVKM. The CDR3 has 14 residues. V lost 6 bases, J lost 7 bases, and 6 bases stayed unmatched. Here the CDR3 DNA reads TGTGCCAGCAGACGGACTAGCGGGAGTGGGGAGCAGTACTTC. Its protein is CASRRTSGSGEQYF.

V usage is TRBV3-1 (or the pseudogene TRBV3-2) and J usage is TRBJ1-1, with D possibly matching TRBD1 (6 bases). This CDR3 has 16 residues. V was shortened by 4 bases and J by 1 base, with 16 bases between the two germline ends. Germline assignment: CDR1 LGHDT and CDR2 YNNKEL (reference sequence). CDR3 DNA: TGTGCCAGCAGCCGGACCCGAGGGGGTAGGAACACTGAAGCTTTCTTT. Protein product: CASSRTRGGRNTEAFF.

This chain uses TRBV5-6 with TRBJ2-7, with 10 bases matching TRBD2. Trimming cost V 3 bases and J 1 base; bases outside gene matches: 7. Germline CDR1 and CDR2: SGHDT and YYEEEE. The CDR3 length is 16 residues. Here the CDR3 reads CASSSRLAGLSYEQYF. The CDR3 DNA follows: TGTGCCAGCAGCTCGCGACTAGCGGGTTTATCCTACGAGCAGTACTTC.

The chain uses TRBV28 and TRBJ1-1; the D is unclear. Germline-derived CDR1 and CDR2 are MDHEN and SYDVKM. V was pared by 3 bases and J by 6 bases, with 5 bases between. CDR3 length: 11 residues. DNA for the CDR3: TGTGCCAGCAGTTTTGAGTCTGAAGCTTTCTTT. Translated, it gives CASSFESEAFF.

J is TRBJ1-2 and V is TRBV14; TRBD1 matches at 8 bases. The CDR3 runs to 14 residues. Germline CDR1 is SGHDN and CDR2 is FVKESK. Unmatched junction bases numbered 1, after V lost 0 bases and J lost 4 bases. The CDR3 coding sequence is TGTGCCAGCAGCCAAGAAGACAGGGGCTATGGCTACACCTTC. Its protein product is CASSQEDRGYGYTF.

V gene TRBV27 combines with J gene TRBJ1-2, with D hard to call. Trimming took 3 bases from V and 2 from J, leaving 7 bases between them. Germline assignment: CDR1 MNHEY and CDR2 SMNVEV (reference sequence). This CDR3 spans 13 amino acids. The CDR3 spells CASSFSANYGYTF. The CDR3 region has the DNA TGTGCCAGCAGTTTTTCAGCGAACTATGGCTACACCTTC.

The rearrangement uses TRBV29-1 and TRBJ1-3; D unresolved. CDR3 length: 12 amino acids. Germline V gives CDR1 SQVTM, CDR2 ANQGSEA. V shed 3 bases and J shed 0 bases, with 3 bases lying between them. CDR3 region: CSVESSGNTIYF. In DNA form, the CDR3 reads TGCAGCGTTGAGAGCTCTGGAAACACCATATATTTT.

CDR3 region: CASSGGGAGGRDEQFF. The CDR3 DNA sequence: TGTGCCAGCAGCGGGGGGGGTGCGGGAGGACGGGATGAGCAGTTCTTC. The V gene is TRBV5-4, the J gene TRBJ2-1; TRBD2 aligns across 8 bases. V dropped 4 bases and J dropped 8; count of bases not matched to a gene: 14. Germline V lookup: CDR1 SGHNT, CDR2 YYREEE (reference sequence). CDR3 size: 16 residues.

The rearrangement uses TRBV19 and TRBJ1-4; 7 nucleotides align to TRBD1. There are 14 residues in the CDR3. The V gene end was trimmed by 6 bases and the J gene end by 8 bases; junction bases not matched to a gene: 9. Germline values: CDR1 LNHDA, CDR2 SQIVND (reference sequence). The DNA of the CDR3 is TGTGCCAGTAGGCAGGAGGGGGCGGGGGAAAAACTGTTTTTT. This sequence encodes CASRQEGAGEKLFF.

The chain couples TRBV11-2 to TRBJ2-2; D unresolved. CDR3 size: 12 residues. V lost 5 bases, J lost 6 bases, and 7 bases lay in between. Germline V gene lookup returns CDR1 SGHAT and CDR2 FQNNGV. The CDR3: CASSHEAGELFF. Here the CDR3 DNA reads TGTGCCAGCAGCCATGAGGCCGGGGAGCTGTTTTTT.

The chain joins TRBV5-1 to TRBJ1-1; D might be TRBD1 (6 bases). V lost 4 bases, J lost 1 base, and 8 bases lay in between. The germline V gene has CDR1 SGHRS and CDR2 YFSETQ. CDR3 length: 13 residues. The CDR3 here is CASSIQGNTEAFF. The CDR3 DNA is TGCGCCAGCAGCATACAGGGGAACACTGAAGCTTTCTTT.

The chain recombines TRBV7-3 with TRBJ2-6; 7 bases map to TRBD2. Germline lookup yields CDR1 SGHTA and CDR2 FQGTGA. After removal of 4 bases from V and 0 bases from J, the junction contained 0 bases not matched to a gene. The CDR3 runs 15 residues. The CDR3 nucleotides are TGTGCCAGCAGCTCTAGCGGCTCTGGGGCCAACGTCCTGACTTTC. Translation: CASSSSGSGANVLTF.

The chain carries TRBV24-1 and TRBJ2-5; 12 bases are shared with TRBD1. This CDR3 is built from 17 residues. The germline gives CDR1 KGHDR, CDR2 SFDVKD. The junction had 8 bases not matched to a gene; V was cut back by 3 bases and J by 4 bases. The CDR3 region has the DNA TGTGCCACCAGTGATCCGGGACAGGGGGCCCTAGGAGAGACCCAGTACTTC. Translating it yields CATSDPGQGALGETQYF.

The chain recombines TRBV27 with TRBJ2-7; TRBD1 aligns across 8 bases. J gave up 6 bases and V 6 bases, and 7 bases lay outside the gene matches. Germline assignment: CDR1 MNHEY and CDR2 SMNVEV (reference sequence). CDR3 length: 13 residues. Here the CDR3 DNA reads TGTGCCAGCAGAAACAGGGGGTCACTCGAGCAGTACTTC. Translation gives CASRNRGSLEQYF.

The CDR3 bases are TGCGCCAGCAGCTTGGCCTATCTAGAAGGTCGGGAGACCCAGTACTTC. Protein product: CASSLAYLEGRETQYF. The J gene is TRBJ2-5, the V gene TRBV5-1, with D unclear. V was pared by 0 bases and J by 5 bases, with 17 bases between. The CDR3 runs to 16 residues. Looked up from germline, CDR1 is SGHRS and CDR2 is YFSETQ.

The CDR3 loop reads CASSVVGGGNQPQHF. As DNA, the CDR3 is TGTGCCAGCAGCGTAGTCGGGGGGGGCAATCAGCCCCAGCATTTT. J is TRBJ1-5 and V is TRBV9, with D possibly TRBD1 on 5 matching bases. The CDR3 covers 15 residues. The germline CDR1 and CDR2 sequences are SGDLS and YYNGEE. The V gene lost 0 bases and the J gene lost 2 bases, with 9 bases spanning the gap.

This chain joins TRBV7-2 and TRBJ1-1; D call uncertain. The V end lost 3 bases, the J end lost 5 bases, and 13 bases lay between the germline ends. Germline CDR1 and CDR2: SGHTA and FQGNSA. The CDR3 contains 14 residues. This CDR3 is CASSFYGPGTEAFF. DNA for the CDR3: TGTGCCAGCAGCTTCTACGGCCCGGGAACTGAAGCTTTCTTT.

The chain is built from TRBV5-6 and TRBJ1-1, with D possibly matching TRBD1 (6 bases). This CDR3 contains 11 residues. Germline CDR1 and CDR2: SGHDT and YYEEEE. V was cut by 2 bases and J by 8 bases, with 7 bases left in between. The CDR3: CASSFRGEAFF. In nucleotides, the CDR3 is TGTGCCAGCAGCTTTAGGGGGGAAGCTTTCTTT.

J is TRBJ2-1 and V is TRBV7-3; the match to TRBD1 covers 9 bases. Per germline, CDR1 SGHTA and CDR2 FQGTGA. The V gene end was trimmed by 4 bases and the J gene end by 4 bases; junction bases not matched to a gene: 5. The CDR3 contains 15 residues. This CDR3 reads CASSSPGTGYNEQFF. CDR3 in DNA: TGTGCCAGCAGCTCCCCGGGGACAGGGTACAATGAGCAGTTCTTC.

The chain couples TRBV7-2 to TRBJ2-7; 9 bases align to TRBD2. Germline V gives CDR1 SGHTA, CDR2 FQGNSA. The CDR3 spans 14 residues. The V and J ends lost 6 bases and 0 bases, in that order; junction bases with no gene match: 3. As DNA, the CDR3 is TGTGCCAGCAGGTTGACTAGCGGCTCCTACGAGCAGTACTTC. It translates to CASRLTSGSYEQYF.

The chain links TRBV5-1 to TRBJ2-7; tentative D call: TRBD1 (5 bases). Germline CDR1 SGHRS, CDR2 YFSETQ. CDR3 length: 14 amino acids. Trimming removed 0 bases at V and 3 bases at J, with 10 bases between. The CDR3 region is CASSLEGSGYEQYF. CDR3 bases: TGCGCCAGCAGCTTGGAGGGGTCAGGCTACGAGCAGTACTTC.

This clone was counted a single time. The chain couples TRBV9 to TRBJ1-2; tentative D call: TRBD1 (5 bases). There are 14 residues in the CDR3. V lost 2 bases and J 4 bases, leaving 12 bases between the germline ends. Germline V gene data show CDR1 as SGDLS and CDR2 as YYNGEE. In DNA form, the CDR3 reads TGTGCCAGCAGCGTTGCCGACAGAACCTATGGCTACACCTTC. Translated: CASSVADRTYGYTF. The full variable domain, completed using reference TRBV9 and TRBJ1-2, is DSGVTQTPKHLITATGQRVTLRCSPRSGDLSVYWYQQSLDQGLQFLIQYYNGEERAKGNILERFSAQQFPDLHSELNLSSLELGDSALYFCASSVADRTYGYTFGSGTRLTVV.

This chain uses TRBV5-1 with TRBJ2-7; TRBD2 matches at 8 bases. CDR3 length: 15 residues. J gave up 2 bases and V 5 bases, and 9 bases lay outside the gene matches. Germline V gene lookup returns CDR1 SGHRS and CDR2 YFSETQ. The CDR3 protein is CASRRGSGTTYEQYF. CDR3 bases: TGCGCCAGCAGGAGGGGTAGCGGGACGACCTACGAGCAGTACTTC.

This chain joins TRBV2 and TRBJ2-1; 10 bases fit TRBD1. The CDR3 is made up of 15 amino acids. V gave up 6 bases and J gave up 8 bases; unmatched junction bases: 10. Per the germline V gene, CDR1 is SNHLY and CDR2 is FYNNEI. CDR3 sequence reads: CASSQGQGPWDEQFF. DNA of the CDR3: TGTGCCAGCAGCCAGGGACAGGGGCCATGGGATGAGCAGTTCTTC.

This chain uses TRBV10-1 with TRBJ2-7, with 8 bases identical to TRBD2. The V segment lost 5 bases and the J segment 4 bases; nucleotides outside the gene matches: 7. The CDR3 has 14 amino acids. CDR1 and CDR2 from the germline V gene are WNHNN and SYGVQD (reference sequence). The CDR3: CASSPGLVPYEQYF. CDR3 in DNA: TGCGCCAGCAGTCCGGGACTAGTGCCTTACGAGCAGTACTTC.

This clone was seen only once. The rearrangement joins TRBV28 to TRBJ1-1; 7 nucleotides line up with TRBD1. With V trimmed by 5 bases and J by 1 base, 10 bases remained unmatched. The CDR3 runs 16 residues. CDR1 and CDR2 from the germline V gene are MDHEN and SYDVKM. The CDR3 reads CASSPFRDRRNTEAFF. Written as DNA, the CDR3 is TGTGCCAGCAGTCCGTTCCGGGACAGACGGAACACTGAAGCTTTCTTT.

The chain couples TRBV18 to TRBJ2-3, with 11 bases that match TRBD2. The CDR3 is 16 residues long. The trim removed 4 bases at V and 2 bases at J, leaving 5 bases unmatched. Germline lookup yields CDR1 KGHSH and CDR2 LQKENI. CDR3 in DNA: TGTGCCAGCTCACTCCTAGCGGGGGGATTCACAGATACGCAGTATTTT. The encoded protein is CASSLLAGGFTDTQYF.

This chain links TRBV11-1 with TRBJ2-7; D not certain. The CDR3 length is 11 residues. Trimming left V 4 bases short and J 3 bases short, with 4 bases between. Germline V gene lookup returns CDR1 SGHAT and CDR2 FQDESV (reference sequence). CDR3 coding DNA: TGTGCCAGCAGCTCCAGCTACGAGCAGTACTTC. Protein sequence: CASSSSYEQYF. Looking up the rest from reference TRBV11-1 and TRBJ2-7 gives the full variable domain: EAEVAQSPRYKITEKSQAVAFWCDPISGHATLYWYRQILGQGPELLVQFQDESVVDDSQLPKDRFSAERLKGVDSTLKIQPAELGDSAMYLCASSSSYEQYFGPGTRLTVT.